The 22 T cell receptor beta chains in this list originate from one sample, sequenced in a study of blood T cell repertoires in COVID-19. Clones were read by immunoSEQ multiplex PCR, and TCRdb kept only the in-frame ones, dropping some. This table holds 200,000 to 300,000 clones, about 89% found once. Sequencing was done on a sample of peripheral blood. The receptors shown here come from an older woman who had recovered from COVID-19.

This clone was seen once. The chain links TRBV6-1 to TRBJ2-3; 10 bases match TRBD2. The CDR3 length is 19 residues. Germline V gene data show CDR1 as MNHNS and CDR2 as SASEGT. The trim removed 4 bases at V and 1 base at J, leaving 14 bases unmatched. The CDR3 reads CASSVTSGVQFGGTDTQYF. The CDR3, as DNA: TGTGCCAGCAGTGTAACTAGCGGGGTTCAATTTGGGGGCACAGATACGCAGTATTTT.

CDR3 sequence reads: CASSPGVSGYYNEQFF. The DNA for the CDR3 is TGTGCCAGCAGCCCCGGGGTTAGCGGGTACTACAATGAGCAGTTCTTC. This rearrangement joins TRBV11-3 to TRBJ2-1; 7 nucleotides line up with TRBD2. The CDR3 length is 16 residues. The germline V gene encodes CDR1 SGHNT and CDR2 YENEEA. With 5 bases clipped from V and 3 bases from J, the junction kept 10 bases outside the gene matches. Based on the CDR3 plus reference TRBV11-3 and TRBJ2-1, the full variable domain is EAGVVQSPRYKIIEKKQPVAFWCNPISGHNTLYWYLQNLGQGPELLIRYENEEAVDDSQLPKDRFSAERLKGVDSTLKIQPAELGDSAVYLCASSPGVSGYYNEQFFGPGTRLTVL.

This chain joins TRBV21-1 and TRBJ2-1; TRBD2 is taken as the D call from the table, unchecked against the DNA. TRBV21-1 is assigned pseudogene status. There are 14 residues in the CDR3. The CDR3 protein is CASSKDFSLNEQFF. CDR3 sequence (DNA): TGTGCCAGCAGCAAAGACTTTAGCCTCAATGAGCAGTTCTTC.

The chain has TRBV2 and TRBJ2-3; TRBD1 agrees at 8 bases. Germline loops: CDR1 SNHLY, CDR2 FYNNEI. V lost 10 bases and J lost 2; bases outside the gene matches: 11. The length of the CDR3 is 15 residues. CDR3 region: CATLSRGLNTDTQYF. CDR3 in DNA: TGTGCCACCCTGTCCAGGGGGCTTAACACAGATACGCAGTATTTT.

This clone occurred a few times. CDR3 in amino acids: CASSAGVYTGELFF. The CDR3 coding sequence is TGTGCCAGCAGCGCGGGGGTCTACACCGGGGAGCTGTTTTTT. The gene calls are TRBV9 and TRBJ2-2; TRBD2 might be the D (6 bases). The CDR3 spans 14 residues. Germline CDR1 and CDR2: SGDLS and YYNGEE. V was pared by 3 bases and J by 3 bases, with 9 bases between. Combining the CDR3 with reference TRBV9 and TRBJ2-2 gives the whole variable domain DSGVTQTPKHLITATGQRVTLRCSPRSGDLSVYWYQQSLDQGLQFLIQYYNGEERAKGNILERFSAQQFPDLHSELNLSSLELGDSALYFCASSAGVYTGELFFGEGSRLTVL.

V and J are TRBV7-8 and TRBJ1-2; D uncertain. Looked up from germline, CDR1 is SGHVS and CDR2 is FQNEAQ. This CDR3 has 12 amino acids. V shed 1 base and J shed 8 bases, with 8 bases lying between them. The CDR3 spells CASSLGRRGYTF. The CDR3 region has the DNA TGTGCCAGCAGCTTAGGGCGGAGAGGCTACACCTTC.

The chain has TRBV9 and TRBJ2-2; 7 bases fit TRBD2. The germline V gene encodes CDR1 SGDLS and CDR2 YYNGEE. The CDR3 runs to 15 residues. V gave up 4 bases and J gave up 4 bases; unmatched junction bases: 7. CDR3: CASSFRLAGTGELFF. CDR3 DNA: TGTGCCAGCAGCTTCCGACTAGCCGGCACCGGGGAGCTGTTTTTT.

The chain combines TRBV27 with TRBJ2-5; weak D call: TRBD2 (7 bases). CDR1 is MNHEY and CDR2 is SMNVEV in the germline V gene (reference sequence). This CDR3 has 15 amino acids. Trimming pared 6 bases from V and 4 bases from J, leaving 18 bases between. CDR3 bases: TGTGCCAGCAGCTTCGCTGGCGGGGGCAGAGAGACCCAGTACTTC. It is translated as CASSFAGGGRETQYF.

V and J are TRBV5-1 and TRBJ1-5, with D perhaps matching TRBD1 (6 bases). Germline V gives CDR1 SGHRS, CDR2 YFSETQ. CDR3 length: 14 residues. Trimming took off 1 base at V and 5 bases at J, with 10 bases between the two ends. The CDR3 loop is CASSLSGVDQPQHF. DNA of the CDR3: TGCGCCAGCAGCTTGTCAGGGGTGGATCAGCCCCAGCATTTT.

V gene TRBV28 combines with J gene TRBJ2-4; D perhaps matches TRBD2 (7 bases). Germline CDR1 reads MDHEN; CDR2 reads SYDVKM. The CDR3 totals 13 residues. Trimming pared 6 bases from V and 5 bases from J, leaving 11 bases between. CDR3 region: CASSRGAENIQYF. The DNA of the CDR3 is TGTGCCAGCAGCCGGGGGGCCGAAAACATTCAGTACTTC.

V and J are TRBV7-3 and TRBJ1-4; no definite D call. Trimming cost V 2 bases and J 10 bases, with 11 bases left between them. The CDR3 length is 13 residues. Per germline, CDR1 SGHTA and CDR2 FQGTGA. CDR3 in amino acids: CASSLRGGGKLFF. The CDR3 bases are TGTGCCAGCAGCTTACGTGGAGGCGGAAAACTGTTTTTT.

Remarks on this clone: The sample carries other DNA sequences with the same CDR3. The V call is TRBV5-1, the J call TRBJ2-7; TRBD1 matches 11 bases. The CDR3 contains 13 residues. The germline gives CDR1 SGHRS, CDR2 YFSETQ. J lost 6 bases, V lost 3 bases, and 2 bases had no gene match. CDR3 residues: CASSSGTGGEQYF. Here the CDR3 DNA reads TGCGCCAGCAGCTCCGGGACAGGGGGCGAGCAGTACTTC. Together with reference TRBV5-1 and TRBJ2-7, the CDR3 gives the full variable domain: KAGVTQTPRYLIKTRGQQVTLSCSPISGHRSVSWYQQTPGQGLQFLFEYFSETQRNKGNFPGRFSGRQFSNSRSEMNVSTLELGDSALYLCASSSGTGGEQYFGPGTRLTVT.

The J gene is TRBJ2-3, the V gene TRBV3-1 (or the pseudogene TRBV3-2); 10 nucleotides line up with TRBD2. Trimming took 4 bases from V and 0 from J; bases not matched to a gene: 10. Per the germline V gene, CDR1 is LGHDT and CDR2 is YNNKEL (reference sequence). The CDR3 sequence is 18 residues long. In DNA form, the CDR3 reads TGTGCCAGCAGCCCTCCACTTAGCGGGGGGACTAGCACAGATACGCAGTATTTT. Protein: CASSPPLSGGTSTDTQYF.

The rearrangement links TRBV9 to TRBJ2-5; maybe TRBD2 (5 bases). Per germline, CDR1 SGDLS and CDR2 YYNGEE. The CDR3 length is 13 residues. V was trimmed by 6 bases and J by 5 bases, leaving 14 bases between them. The CDR3: CASNPGGGETQYF. DNA for the CDR3: TGTGCCAGCAATCCCGGAGGTGGGGAGACCCAGTACTTC.

V is TRBV7-3 and J is TRBJ2-1; 7 nucleotides match TRBD1. V shed 3 bases and J 7 bases; nucleotides not matched to a gene: 18. This CDR3 is built from 18 residues. From germline, CDR1 is SGHTA and CDR2 FQGTGA. The CDR3 DNA reads TGTGCCAGCAGCTTTGGGTTGTCAACAGGGGCCTTGGGGAATGAGCAGTTCTTC. Translation: CASSFGLSTGALGNEQFF.

This chain joins TRBV6-6 and TRBJ1-5, with TRBD1 matching 8 bases. J lost 2 bases, V lost 6 bases, and 3 bases had no gene match. The germline CDR1 and CDR2 sequences are MNHNY and SVGAGI (reference sequence). This CDR3 is 14 amino acids long. This chain's CDR3 is CASRDRARNQPQHF. Here the CDR3 DNA reads TGTGCCAGCAGGGACAGGGCCCGCAATCAGCCCCAGCATTTT.

This clone has a handful of counts. This rearrangement joins TRBV28 to TRBJ1-3; D not resolved. Trimming cost V 5 bases and J 5 bases, with 13 bases left between them. CDR1 is MDHEN, CDR2 SYDVKM, per germline. This CDR3 spans 14 amino acids. CDR3 in amino acids: CASSASGSRNTIYF. CDR3 in DNA: TGTGCCAGCAGTGCCTCGGGATCCCGAAACACCATATATTTT.

The rearrangement uses TRBV28 and TRBJ1-1; the D gene is possibly TRBD1 (6 bases). CDR1 MDHEN and CDR2 SYDVKM come from the germline V gene. CDR3 length: 15 residues. V was clipped by 5 bases and J by 6 bases, with 19 bases between them. This CDR3 is CASSLYRDGPSEAFF. CDR3 nucleotide sequence: TGTGCCAGCAGTCTCTACAGGGATGGGCCATCTGAAGCTTTCTTT.

This rearrangement joins TRBV28 to TRBJ1-2, with 10 bases that match TRBD1. The CDR3 totals 16 residues. CDR1 MDHEN and CDR2 SYDVKM come from the germline V gene. V was clipped by 5 bases and J by 2 bases; unmatched bases: 8. The DNA for the CDR3 is TGTGCCAGCAGTCCCCCGACGGGACAGGGGAACTATGGCTACACCTTC. The encoded protein is CASSPPTGQGNYGYTF.

The chain carries TRBV28 and TRBJ1-1; D may be TRBD1 (5 bases). Germline CDR1 is MDHEN and CDR2 is SYDVKM. V was cut by 7 bases and J by 6 bases, with 21 bases left in between. The CDR3 consists of 15 residues. CDR3 in amino acids: CASKAGYSPRAEAFF. The CDR3 bases are TGTGCCAGCAAGGCAGGGTATTCCCCCAGGGCTGAAGCTTTCTTT. The full variable domain, completed using reference TRBV28 and TRBJ1-1, is DVKVTQSSRYLVKRTGEKVFLECVQDMDHENMFWYRQDPGLGLRLIYFSYDVKMKEKGDIPEGYSVSREKKERFSLILESASTNQTSMYLCASKAGYSPRAEAFFGQGTRLTVV.

The chain employs TRBV5-1 and TRBJ2-7, with D perhaps matching TRBD2 (5 bases). Germline V CDR1 and CDR2: SGHRS, YFSETQ. The CDR3 runs to 17 residues. The V and J ends lost 0 bases and 1 base respectively, with 17 bases between them. The CDR3 DNA reads as TGCGCCAGCAGCTTGGGGCCCCGGGGTGTCGGTTCCTACGAGCAGTACTTC. Amino acids: CASSLGPRGVGSYEQYF.

The chain couples TRBV6-5 to TRBJ2-3, with D possibly matching TRBD2 (5 bases). The V and J ends lost 6 bases and 6 bases respectively, with 16 bases between them. CDR1 MNHEY and CDR2 SVGAGI come from the germline V gene. The CDR3 sequence is 14 residues long. The CDR3 DNA reads TGTGCCAGCAGGGGTTCGGGCGGCGGGGATACGCAGTATTTT. It encodes CASRGSGGGDTQYF.